This T cell receptor (beta chain) was sequenced during a study of blood T cell repertoires in COVID-19. At the level of the study: Acute and convalescent COVID-19 samples came from the United States, Italy and Spain. Sources were T cells, B-cell-depleted T cells, or PBMCs; the material itself was cDNA or gDNA.

In the authors' workflow: Amplification with reference gene primers provided the estimates of nucleated cell counts. TCRdb's table, derived via immunoSEQ multiplex PCR, lists solely in-frame clones and lacks some. D and trimming come from the DNA, and the V and J calls and clone size come from that table. The data hold 100,000 to 140,000 clones, with about 87% observed a single time. This clone has just one count. This CDR3 region has 14 residues. Germline CDR1 reads LNHDA; CDR2 reads SQIVND (reference sequence). Trimming cost V 2 bases and J 10 bases, with 15 bases left between them. The V gene is TRBV19, the J gene TRBJ2-1; no firm D call. This clonotype originated in a man aged 45 to 65 with active or convalescent COVID-19. Source material: peripheral blood. DNA for the CDR3: TGTGCCAGTAGTATACTACCTCCAGGCCAAGAGCAGTTCTTC. Translating it yields CASSILPPGQEQFF.